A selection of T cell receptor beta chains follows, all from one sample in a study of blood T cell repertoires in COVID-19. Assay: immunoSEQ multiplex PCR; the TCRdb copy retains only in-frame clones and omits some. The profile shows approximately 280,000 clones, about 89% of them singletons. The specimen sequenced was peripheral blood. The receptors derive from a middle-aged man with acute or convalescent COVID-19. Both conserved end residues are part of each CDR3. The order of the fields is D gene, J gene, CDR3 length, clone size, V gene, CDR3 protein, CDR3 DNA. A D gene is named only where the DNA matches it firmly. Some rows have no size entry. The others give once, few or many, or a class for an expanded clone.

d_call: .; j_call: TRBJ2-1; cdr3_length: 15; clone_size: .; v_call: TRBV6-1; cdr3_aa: CASSEAGAVYNEQFF; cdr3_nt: TGTGCCAGCAGTGAAGCGGGAGCGGTCTACAATGAGCAGTTCTTC
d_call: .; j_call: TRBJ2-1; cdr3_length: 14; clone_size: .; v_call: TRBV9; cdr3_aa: CASSVMDINNEQFF; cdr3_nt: TGTGCCAGCAGCGTAATGGACATCAACAATGAGCAGTTCTTC
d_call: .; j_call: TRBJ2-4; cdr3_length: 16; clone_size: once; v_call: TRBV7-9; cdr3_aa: CASSPQGSRAKNIQYF; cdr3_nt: TGTGCCAGCAGCCCACAGGGTAGTAGGGCCAAAAACATTCAGTACTTC
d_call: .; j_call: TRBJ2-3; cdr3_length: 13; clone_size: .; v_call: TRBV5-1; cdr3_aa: CASSLGGDDTQYF; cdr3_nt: TGCGCCAGCAGCTTGGGGGGAGACGATACGCAGTATTTT
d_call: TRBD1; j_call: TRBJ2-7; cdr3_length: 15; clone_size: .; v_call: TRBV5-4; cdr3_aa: CASSARQGVGYEQYF; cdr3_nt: TGTGCCAGCAGCGCCCGACAGGGGGTCGGCTACGAGCAGTACTTC
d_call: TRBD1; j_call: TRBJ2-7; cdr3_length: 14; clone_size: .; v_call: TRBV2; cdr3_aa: CASTADRGPYEQYF; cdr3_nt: TGTGCCAGCACCGCGGACAGGGGCCCATACGAGCAGTACTTC
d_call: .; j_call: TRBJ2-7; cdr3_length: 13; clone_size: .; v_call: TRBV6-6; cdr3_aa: CASRQTGSYEQYF; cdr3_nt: TGTGCCAGCAGACAAACAGGCTCCTACGAGCAGTACTTC
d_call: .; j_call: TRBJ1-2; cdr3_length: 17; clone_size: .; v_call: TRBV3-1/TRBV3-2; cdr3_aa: CASSQRPPGGPNYGYTF; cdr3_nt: TGTGCCAGCAGCCAAAGGCCCCCGGGGGGGCCCAACTATGGCTACACCTTC
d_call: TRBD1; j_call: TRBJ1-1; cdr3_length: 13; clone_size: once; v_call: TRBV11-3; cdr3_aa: CASSNRQGTEAFF; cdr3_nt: TGTGCCAGCAGTAATAGACAGGGCACTGAAGCTTTCTTT
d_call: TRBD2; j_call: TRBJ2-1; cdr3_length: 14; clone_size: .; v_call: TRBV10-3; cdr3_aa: CAISLTGLANEQFF; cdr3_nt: TGTGCCATCAGTCTAACGGGACTAGCGAATGAGCAGTTCTTC
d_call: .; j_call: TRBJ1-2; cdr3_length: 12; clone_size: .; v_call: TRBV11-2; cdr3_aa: CASSLGAGIYTF; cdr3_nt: TGTGCCAGCAGCTTAGGGGCGGGAATCTACACCTTC
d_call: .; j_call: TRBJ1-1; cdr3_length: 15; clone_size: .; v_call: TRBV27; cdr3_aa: CASSTWEGGNTEAFF; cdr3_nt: TGTGCCAGCAGTACATGGGAGGGTGGGAACACTGAAGCTTTCTTT
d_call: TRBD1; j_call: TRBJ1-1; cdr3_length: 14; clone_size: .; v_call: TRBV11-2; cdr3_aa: CASSGETGHTEAFF; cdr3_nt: TGTGCCAGCAGCGGGGAGACAGGGCACACTGAAGCTTTCTTT
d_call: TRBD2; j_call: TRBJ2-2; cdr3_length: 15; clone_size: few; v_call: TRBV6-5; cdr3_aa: CASRSLAGAPGELFF; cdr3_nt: TGTGCCAGCAGGTCTCTAGCGGGGGCCCCCGGGGAGCTGTTTTTT
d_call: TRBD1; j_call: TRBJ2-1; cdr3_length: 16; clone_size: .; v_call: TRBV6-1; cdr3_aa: CASSERGRFFGGEQFF; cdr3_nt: TGTGCCAGCAGTGAGAGGGGGCGGTTCTTTGGTGGTGAGCAGTTCTTC
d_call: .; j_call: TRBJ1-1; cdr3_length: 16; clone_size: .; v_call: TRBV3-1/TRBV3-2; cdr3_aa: CASSQGGGARSTEAFF; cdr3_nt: TGTGCCAGCAGCCAAGGCGGGGGGGCGCGGAGCACTGAAGCTTTCTTT
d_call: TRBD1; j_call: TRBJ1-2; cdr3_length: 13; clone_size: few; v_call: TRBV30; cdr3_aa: CACTVGQRYGYTF; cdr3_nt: TGTGCCTGTACCGTGGGACAGAGGTATGGCTACACCTTC
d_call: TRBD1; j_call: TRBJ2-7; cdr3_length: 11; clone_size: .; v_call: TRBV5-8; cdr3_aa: CASSTGVEQYF; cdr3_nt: TGTGCCAGCAGCACAGGGGTCGAGCAGTACTTC
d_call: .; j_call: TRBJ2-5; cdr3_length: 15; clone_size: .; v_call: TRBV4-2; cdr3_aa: CASSQDGQVAETQYF; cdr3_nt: TGTGCCAGCAGCCAAGATGGTCAAGTAGCGGAGACCCAGTACTTC
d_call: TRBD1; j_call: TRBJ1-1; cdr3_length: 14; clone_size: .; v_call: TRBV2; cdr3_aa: CASRRQGINTEAFF; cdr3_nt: TGTGCCAGCAGAAGACAGGGGATTAACACTGAAGCTTTCTTT
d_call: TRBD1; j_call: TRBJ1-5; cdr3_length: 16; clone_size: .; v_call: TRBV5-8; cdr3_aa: CASSSRDRDPSQPQHF; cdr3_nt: TGTGCCAGCAGCTCCCGGGACAGGGACCCAAGTCAGCCCCAGCATTTT
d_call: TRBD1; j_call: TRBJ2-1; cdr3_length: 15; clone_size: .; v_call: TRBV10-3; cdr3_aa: CAINTGTGNYNEQFF; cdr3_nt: TGTGCCATCAATACCGGGACAGGGAACTACAATGAGCAGTTCTTC